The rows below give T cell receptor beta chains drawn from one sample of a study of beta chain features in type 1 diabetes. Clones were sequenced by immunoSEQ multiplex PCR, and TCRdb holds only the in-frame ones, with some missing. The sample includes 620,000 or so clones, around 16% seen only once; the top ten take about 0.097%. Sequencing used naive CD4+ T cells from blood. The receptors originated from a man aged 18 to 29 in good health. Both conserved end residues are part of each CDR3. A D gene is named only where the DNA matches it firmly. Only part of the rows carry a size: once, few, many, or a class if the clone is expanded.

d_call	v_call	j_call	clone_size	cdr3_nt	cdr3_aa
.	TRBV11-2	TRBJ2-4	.	TGTGCCAGCACCCTCAGGTTCCAAGGGAAAAACATTCAGTACTTC	CASTLRFQGKNIQYF
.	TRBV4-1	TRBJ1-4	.	TGCGCCAGCAGCCAAGTCGCCGAAGAACTGTTTTTT	CASSQVAEELFF
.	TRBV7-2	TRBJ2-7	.	TGTGCCAGCAGCTTAGCAGGAGGGAACTACGAGCAGTACTTC	CASSLAGGNYEQYF
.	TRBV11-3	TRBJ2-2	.	TGTGCCAGCAGCCCCAACACCGGGGAGCTGTTTTTT	CASSPNTGELFF
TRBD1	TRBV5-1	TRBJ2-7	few	TGCGCCAGCAGCTTGGACGCGGGACAGGGGTCCAACGAGCAGTACTTC	CASSLDAGQGSNEQYF
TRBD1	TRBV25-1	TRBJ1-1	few	TGTGCCAGCAGTGAATTGGGGACAGGAGCCCGGAACACTGAAGCTTTCTTT	CASSELGTGARNTEAFF
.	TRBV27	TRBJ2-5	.	TGTGCCAGCAGTTTTACAGTATTTGGGGTCCAGTACTTC	CASSFTVFGVQYF
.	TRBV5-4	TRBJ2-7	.	TGTGCCAGCAGCTCGGCCCCGAGTGGGGGATACGAGCAGTACTTC	CASSSAPSGGYEQYF
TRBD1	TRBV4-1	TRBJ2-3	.	TGCGCCAGCAGCCGGACAGGGGGGCCAAGAGATACGCAGTATTTT	CASSRTGGPRDTQYF
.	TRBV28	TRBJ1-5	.	TGTGCCAGCAGTTTAGGGCAGCTGCCCCAGCATTTT	CASSLGQLPQHF
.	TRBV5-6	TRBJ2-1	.	TGTGCCAGCAGCTCGTACAATGAGCAGTTCTTC	CASSSYNEQFF